Listed here are 21 T cell receptor beta chains from one sample, sequenced in a study of cytomegalovirus exposure and HLA in healthy donors. PCR primers comprised 60 Vbeta and 13 Jbeta primers. Measured with immunoSEQ multiplex PCR; TCRdb has only the in-frame clones, and not every one. The data show 150,000 to 200,000 clones, with roughly three quarters seen just once and 1.6% held by the top ten. Sequencing input: PBMCs. These receptor sequences come from a woman in her forties or fifties in good health and CMV-seronegative.

The chain carries TRBV27 and TRBJ2-7; D ambiguous. Trimming removed 2 bases from V and 6 bases from J, with 5 bases in between. CDR1 and CDR2 from the germline V gene are MNHEY and SMNVEV (reference sequence). The CDR3 runs 11 residues. CDR3 loop: CASSLGLEQYF. CDR3 sequence (DNA): TGTGCCAGCAGTTTAGGGCTCGAGCAGTACTTC.

This rearrangement joins TRBV5-1 to TRBJ1-1; 10 bases line up with TRBD1. V dropped 2 bases and J dropped 1; count of bases not matched to a gene: 8. Germline V gene lookup returns CDR1 SGHRS and CDR2 YFSETQ. The CDR3 has 17 amino acids. The CDR3 protein is CASSFPGQGSANTEAFF. CDR3 coding DNA: TGCGCCAGCAGCTTCCCGGGACAGGGGTCGGCGAACACTGAAGCTTTCTTT.

This clone has a handful of counts. This chain uses TRBV4-3 with TRBJ1-2; TRBD1 matches at 9 bases. Germline CDR1 and CDR2: LGHNA and YSLEER. With V trimmed by 4 bases and J by 4 bases, 10 bases remained unmatched. The CDR3 length is 16 residues. CDR3 residues: CASSPQTGGRSYGYTF. CDR3 bases: TGCGCCAGCAGCCCTCAGACAGGGGGACGGAGCTATGGCTACACCTTC.

The rearrangement joins TRBV19 to TRBJ2-3, with 7 bases fitting TRBD1. V was pared by 5 bases and J by 6 bases, with 8 bases of the junction left unmatched. The CDR3 has 14 amino acids. Germline assignment: CDR1 LNHDA and CDR2 SQIVND (reference sequence). This chain's CDR3 is CASSLTGLRDTQYF. The CDR3 DNA reads TGTGCCAGTAGTCTGACAGGGCTTCGGGATACGCAGTATTTT.

This chain links TRBV27 with TRBJ2-1; 13 nucleotides align to TRBD2. The CDR3 length is 16 residues. Trimming took 2 bases from V and 7 from J; bases not matched to a gene: 5. Germline CDR1 is MNHEY and CDR2 is SMNVEV (reference sequence). The CDR3 DNA is TGTGCCAGCAGTTTACCTAGGGGACTAGCGGGAAATGAGCAGTTCTTC. As protein: CASSLPRGLAGNEQFF.

The chain has TRBV27 and TRBJ1-1; possibly TRBD1 for D (5 bases). Germline V gives CDR1 MNHEY, CDR2 SMNVEV (reference sequence). CDR3 length: 17 residues. The V gene lost 3 bases and the J gene lost 0 bases, with 17 bases spanning the gap. CDR3 sequence (DNA): TGTGCCAGCAGTTTGGCCGTCGCTGGGGGGATGAACACTGAAGCTTTCTTT. It codes for CASSLAVAGGMNTEAFF.

V and J are TRBV7-2 and TRBJ2-6; D ambiguous. The V gene lost 8 bases and the J gene lost 0 bases, with 8 bases spanning the gap. CDR3 size: 14 residues. Per germline, CDR1 SGHTA and CDR2 FQGNSA. CDR3 in DNA: TGTGCCAGCTTACAAAGCTCTGGGGCCAACGTCCTGACTTTC. As protein: CASLQSSGANVLTF.

The chain combines TRBV25-1 with TRBJ2-3, with a possible D match to TRBD1 (5 bases). The CDR3 is 15 residues long. V lost 6 bases, J lost 2 bases, and 15 bases lay in between. Germline CDR1 reads MGHDK; CDR2 reads SYGVNS. The CDR3 reads CASSHSQDNTDTQYF. In DNA form, the CDR3 reads TGTGCCAGCAGCCACTCCCAGGACAACACAGATACGCAGTATTTT.

The V call is TRBV5-1, the J call TRBJ2-3; 7 bases line up with TRBD2. Germline CDR1 reads SGHRS; CDR2 reads YFSETQ. This CDR3 contains 15 residues. With V trimmed by 0 bases and J by 2 bases, 3 bases remained unmatched. The CDR3 sequence is CASSLGSGVTDTQYF. CDR3 coding DNA: TGCGCCAGCAGCTTGGGGAGCGGGGTCACAGATACGCAGTATTTT.

This clone was seen only once. The genes are TRBV7-2 and TRBJ2-1, with D perhaps TRBD2 (5 bases). Germline values: CDR1 SGHTA, CDR2 FQGNSA. This CDR3 contains 14 residues. Trimming shortened V by 5 bases and J by 0 bases, and 8 bases separated the two germline ends. CDR3 sequence: CASSPGNSYNEQFF. The CDR3 DNA reads TGTGCCAGCAGCCCCGGGAACTCCTACAATGAGCAGTTCTTC.

The rearrangement joins TRBV30 to TRBJ1-6; D ambiguous. Looked up from germline, CDR1 is GTSNPN and CDR2 is SVGIG (reference sequence). This CDR3 has 12 amino acids. V was trimmed by 5 bases and J by 7 bases, leaving 9 bases between them. The CDR3 protein is CAWGRRNSPLHF. The CDR3 bases are TGTGCCTGGGGGCGCCGGAATTCACCCCTCCACTTT.

This CDR3 is CASSLVPVRGETQYF. In nucleotides, the CDR3 is TGTGCCAGCAGCTTAGTGCCCGTGCGGGGGGAGACCCAGTACTTC. The chain links TRBV11-2 to TRBJ2-5, with 7 bases identical to TRBD2. V gave up 1 base and J gave up 5 bases; unmatched junction bases: 7. Germline V gene sequence: CDR1 SGHAT, CDR2 FQNNGV. The CDR3 extends over 15 amino acids.

In its sample, this clone was seen a few times. The J gene is TRBJ1-1, the V gene TRBV6-5; D is undetermined. Germline V gene sequence: CDR1 MNHEY, CDR2 SVGAGI. V lost 0 bases, J lost 0 bases, and 8 bases lay in between. This CDR3 spans 15 amino acids. The DNA of the CDR3 is TGTGCCAGCAGTTACTCGTCCTCAGTGAACACTGAAGCTTTCTTT. Its translation is CASSYSSSVNTEAFF.

V and J are TRBV10-2 and TRBJ1-2; D not resolved. The V end was cut by 3 bases, the J end by 8 bases, with 16 bases between. Germline CDR1 reads WSHSY; CDR2 reads SAAADI. This CDR3 has 14 residues. The CDR3 protein is CASSDLGVIDGYTF. The DNA of the CDR3 is TGCGCCAGCAGTGATCTCGGGGTGATAGACGGCTACACCTTC.

The chain recombines TRBV19 with TRBJ1-3, with TRBD1 matching over 8 bases. CDR1 is LNHDA and CDR2 is SQIVND in the germline V gene (reference sequence). After removal of 5 bases from V and 0 bases from J, the junction contained 6 bases not matched to a gene. The CDR3 is 16 residues long. The CDR3 loop is CASSAGTGLSGNTIYF. The CDR3 DNA is TGTGCCAGTAGTGCCGGGACAGGCCTCTCTGGAAACACCATATATTTT.

This clone was detected a few times. The V gene is TRBV6-5, the J gene TRBJ2-2; possibly TRBD2 for D (5 bases). The CDR3 sequence is 14 residues long. V lost 5 bases and J 7 bases, leaving 14 bases between the germline ends. From germline, CDR1 is MNHEY and CDR2 SVGAGI. In DNA form, the CDR3 reads TGTGCCAGCAGTCGAGCCGGGGTTGACGGGGAGCTGTTTTTT. This sequence encodes CASSRAGVDGELFF.

The chain has TRBV30 and TRBJ2-2; D may be TRBD1 (6 bases). Germline CDR1 is GTSNPN and CDR2 is SVGIG (reference sequence). The germline V and J ends were trimmed by 0 bases and 7 bases, with 12 bases remaining between them. The length of the CDR3 is 14 residues. CDR3 DNA: TGTGCCTGGAGTGTAACAGGGTCGGTCGGGGAGCTGTTTTTT. Translation: CAWSVTGSVGELFF.

This clone was picked up a small number of times. The chain combines TRBV18 with TRBJ2-7, with D maybe TRBD1 (5 bases). Germline CDR1 and CDR2: KGHSH and LQKENI. The CDR3 covers 14 residues. V dropped 3 bases and J dropped 6 bases, with 15 bases sitting between them. Written as DNA, the CDR3 is TGTGCCAGCTCACCGAGGCAGGGCATAGGCGAGCAGTACTTC. This sequence encodes CASSPRQGIGEQYF. The full variable domain, with the rest looked up from reference TRBV18 and TRBJ2-7, is NAGVMQNPRHLVRRRGQEARLRCSPMKGHSHVYWYRQLPEEGLKFMVYLQKENIIDESGMPKERFSAEFPKEGPSILRIQQVVRGDSAAYFCASSPRQGIGEQYFGPGTRLTVT.

The V call is TRBV28, the J call TRBJ1-3; 7 nucleotides agree with TRBD1. V shed 3 bases, J shed 3 bases, and the junction held 5 bases outside the gene matches. Germline V CDR1 and CDR2: MDHEN, SYDVKM. The CDR3 runs to 15 residues. The CDR3 region has the DNA TGTGCCAGCAGTTTGGAGGGACAGATTGGAAACACCATATATTTT. Encoded protein: CASSLEGQIGNTIYF.

The genes are TRBV20-1 and TRBJ2-3; D remains ambiguous. Germline assignment: CDR1 DFQATT and CDR2 SNEGSKA (reference sequence). CDR3 length: 10 residues. Trimming removed 6 bases from V and 6 bases from J, with 7 bases in between. The CDR3 nucleotides read TGCAGTGCCCCCGCGGATACGCAGTATTTT. Its protein product is CSAPADTQYF.

This clone showed up just a few times. The chain employs TRBV10-3 and TRBJ1-2; a weak D match, TRBD1 (5 bases). The CDR3 loop spans 13 amino acids. CDR1 is ENHRY and CDR2 is SYGVKD in the germline V gene. Deletions cut 6 bases from V and 2 bases from J, with 10 bases between. CDR3 sequence reads: CAISDGANYGYTF. CDR3 DNA sequence: TGTGCCATCAGCGATGGGGCCAACTATGGCTACACCTTC.